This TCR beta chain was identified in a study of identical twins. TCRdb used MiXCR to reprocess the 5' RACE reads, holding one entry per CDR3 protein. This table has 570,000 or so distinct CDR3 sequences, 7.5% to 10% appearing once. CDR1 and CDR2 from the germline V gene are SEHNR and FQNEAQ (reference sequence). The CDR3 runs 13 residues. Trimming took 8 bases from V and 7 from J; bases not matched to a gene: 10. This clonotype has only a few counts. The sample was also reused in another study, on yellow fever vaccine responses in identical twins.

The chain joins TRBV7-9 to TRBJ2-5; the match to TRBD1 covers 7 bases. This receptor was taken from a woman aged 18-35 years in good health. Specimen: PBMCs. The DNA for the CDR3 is TGTGCCAGCGCGCAAACAGGGGTTGGGACCCAGTACTTC. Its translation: CASAQTGVGTQYF.